This entry concerns a single TCR beta chain. V lost 4 bases to trimming and J lost 3 bases; unmatched junction nucleotides: 6. Looked up from germline, CDR1 is SGHRS and CDR2 is YFSETQ. This CDR3 is 15 amino acids long. Sequencing was performed with immunoSEQ multiplex PCR; in TCRdb, only in-frame clones are kept and a portion is missing. Counted here are about 430,000 clones, 70% to 90% occurring once; the ten biggest clones make up over 0.9%. This record comes from a study of blood T cell repertoires in COVID-19. Assignments of participants to cohorts depended upon their own reported clinical history.

This chain connects TRBV5-1 to TRBJ2-1; TRBD1 matches at 8 bases. The material sequenced was PBMCs or T cells enriched from blood (not recorded which). The receptor was isolated from a woman in her thirties with acute COVID-19. The CDR3 DNA follows: TGCGCCAGCAGCATAACAGGGGGGATCTACAATGAGCAGTTCTTC. It specifies CASSITGGIYNEQFF. The whole variable domain, remainder taken from reference TRBV5-1 and TRBJ2-1, is KAGVTQTPRYLIKTRGQQVTLSCSPISGHRSVSWYQQTPGQGLQFLFEYFSETQRNKGNFPGRFSGRQFSNSRSEMNVSTLELGDSALYLCASSITGGIYNEQFFGPGTRLTVL.